This TCR beta chain was observed in a study of Graves' ophthalmopathy and Graves' hyperthyroidism. Study results and caveats: Detection in blood was also observed for most expanded thyroid clonotypes above 0.001 frequency.

This clonotype was counted at least ten times. Its specificity is unknown. For repertoire sequencing, the TCR beta CDR3 regions were amplified from RNA transcripts. First-round RT-PCR relied on HTBI primers, and a second-round multiplex PCR came next. TCRdb ran MiXCR on the multiplex PCR reads and lists one entry per CDR3 protein. The table records some 520,000 distinct CDR3 sequences, around an eighth of them present only once. Ophthalmopathy was moderately-to-severely active, CAS at least 3, NOSPECS at least 4, lasting under 3 months. Diagnoses were established from clinical symptoms, serum thyroxine, TRAb, thyroid ultrasound and orbital computed tomography. The CDR3 has 13 amino acids. The germline CDR1 and CDR2 sequences are DFQATT and SNEGSKA (reference sequence). The germline V and J ends were trimmed by 5 bases and 1 base, with 12 bases remaining between them.

The specimen was blood. This receptor was obtained from a woman aged 25 to 45 with Graves' ophthalmopathy. This chain uses TRBV20-1 with TRBJ2-7; no definite D call. Here the CDR3 DNA reads TGCAGTGCTCACAAGACGGAATCCTACGAGCAGTACTTC. It specifies CSAHKTESYEQYF.